The clone carrying this T cell receptor (beta chain) has a single count. In the original analysis: Researchers report that nucleated cell counts were estimated from reference gene primer amplification. Generated by immunoSEQ multiplex PCR, the TCRdb table keeps only in-frame clones and is missing some. The V and J calls and clone size are taken from that table; D and trimming were inferred from the DNA. This sample has 65,000 to 70,000 clones; nearly 80% occur once, and the top ten carry approximately 45%. The record originates from a study of blood T cell repertoires in COVID-19. The overall study: Donors in the United States, Italy and Spain gave samples during acute or convalescent COVID-19. In each case, the material was cDNA or gDNA derived from T cells, B-cell-depleted T cells, or PBMCs.

This CDR3 is built from 14 residues. CDR1 and CDR2 from the germline V gene are MNHEY and SVGAGI. Trimming left V 6 bases short and J 0 bases short, with 11 bases between. This receptor was taken from a human donor in a cohort sampled during active COVID-19. The material sequenced was peripheral blood. The chain couples TRBV6-5 to TRBJ1-1; no definite D call. The CDR3 DNA reads as TGTGCCAGCAGGCCCCCGGGTGTGAACACTGAAGCTTTCTTT. Residues: CASRPPGVNTEAFF.